Sequencing of this TCR beta chain was carried out in a study of blood T cell repertoires in COVID-19. About the study: Nucleic acid was either cDNA or gDNA, and it came from T cells, B-cell-depleted T cells, or PBMCs.

TCRdb keeps only in-frame clones here, not all; method: immunoSEQ multiplex PCR. The table records 300,000 to 350,000 clones, 90% to 95% of them present only once. This clone occurred once. The sample consisted of peripheral blood. The source is a woman aged 18-29 years who had recovered from COVID-19.

DNA of the CDR3: TGTGCCAGCAGCCCTGAGATGTCGGACGAGCAGTACGTC. Translation gives CASSPEMSDEQYV. The chain is built from TRBV11-3 and TRBJ2-7; D not certain. V lost 5 bases, J lost 5 bases, and 13 bases lay in between. CDR1 and CDR2 (germline): SGHNT, YENEEA. This CDR3 contains 13 residues.